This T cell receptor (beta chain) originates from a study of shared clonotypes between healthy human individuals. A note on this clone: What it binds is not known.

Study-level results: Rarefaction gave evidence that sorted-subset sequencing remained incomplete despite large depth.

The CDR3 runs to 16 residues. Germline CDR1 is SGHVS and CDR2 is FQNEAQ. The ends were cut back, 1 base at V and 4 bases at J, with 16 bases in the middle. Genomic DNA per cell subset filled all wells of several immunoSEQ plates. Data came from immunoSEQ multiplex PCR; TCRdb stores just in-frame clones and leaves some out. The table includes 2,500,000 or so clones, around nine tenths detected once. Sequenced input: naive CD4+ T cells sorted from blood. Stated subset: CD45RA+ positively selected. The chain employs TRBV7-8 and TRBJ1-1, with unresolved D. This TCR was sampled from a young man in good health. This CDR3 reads CASSLEAPGLSTEAFF. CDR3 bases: TGTGCCAGCAGCTTAGAAGCTCCGGGATTGAGCACTGAAGCTTTCTTT.